This passage covers 15 T cell receptor beta chains from one sample sequenced in a study of T cells in Graves' hyperthyroidism and ophthalmopathy. RNA transcripts served as the template for amplifying TCR beta CDR3 regions. The study used the HTBI primer set for a first-round RT-PCR of the TCR CDR3. TCRdb reanalysed the multiplex PCR reads using MiXCR and keeps one entry per CDR3 protein. The repertoire holds some 600,000 distinct CDR3 sequences, with approximately 14% as singletons. The sequencing input was blood. These receptors all stem from a woman aged 25 to 45 with Graves' hyperthyroidism that later progressed to Graves' ophthalmopathy.

At least ten counts were recorded for this clonotype. The chain has TRBV7-9 and TRBJ2-1, with 14 bases fitting TRBD2. Per germline, CDR1 SEHNR and CDR2 FQNEAQ (reference sequence). The CDR3 has 14 residues. The ends lost 5 bases at V and 9 bases at J; junction bases unmatched: 3. The CDR3 sequence: CASSPGTSGSEQFF. CDR3 sequence (DNA): TGTGCCAGCAGCCCGGGGACTAGCGGGAGTGAGCAGTTCTTC.

This clonotype was picked up many times. The gene calls are TRBV27 and TRBJ1-1; D gene uncertain. Per the germline V gene, CDR1 is MNHEY and CDR2 is SMNVEV (reference sequence). Trimming stripped 2 bases from V and 4 bases from J, with 11 bases between. The CDR3 has 14 amino acids. The DNA of the CDR3 is TGTGCCAGCAGTTTAGGGAGGCCCTCCACTGAAGCTTTCTTT. Amino acid sequence: CASSLGRPSTEAFF.

This clonotype was counted between two and nine times. CDR3 loop: CASSFFAGVETQYF. The CDR3 nucleotides read TGTGCCAGCAGTTTCTTTGCGGGAGTAGAGACCCAGTACTTC. The gene calls are TRBV12-3 or TRBV12-4 and TRBJ2-5, with 7 bases matching TRBD2. V dropped 3 bases and J dropped 4; count of bases not matched to a gene: 5. This CDR3 comprises 14 residues.

In this sample, this clonotype turned up many times. CDR3: CASTAGSTGELFF. The CDR3 DNA is TGTGCCAGCACGGCGGGGTCGACCGGGGAGCTGTTTTTT. The rearrangement links TRBV27 to TRBJ2-2; tentative D call: TRBD2 (6 bases). Trimming took 7 bases from V and 5 from J, leaving 11 bases between them. The V gene's germline CDR1 is MNHEY and CDR2 SMNVEV (reference sequence). The CDR3 runs 13 residues.

The V call is TRBV4-2, the J call TRBJ1-1; no clear D. Trimming took off 4 bases at V and 5 bases at J, with 20 bases between the two ends. Germline CDR1 LGHNA, CDR2 YNFKEQ. The CDR3 sequence is 16 residues long. This CDR3 is CASSPLLGAPETEAFF. In DNA form, the CDR3 reads TGTGCCAGCAGCCCCTTATTGGGTGCCCCTGAGACTGAAGCTTTCTTT.

About this clonotype: At one of its ends the junction is not consistent with the germline gene, which may arise from a read error. The rearrangement links TRBV6-1 to TRBJ1-1; D may be TRBD1 (6 bases). The CDR3 is 17 residues long. Germline V lookup: CDR1 MNHNS, CDR2 SASEGT. The CDR3 nucleotides read TGTGCCAGCAAAAATGGACAGCTCGTCGTTCGGGACACTGAAGCTCTCTTT. It yields the protein CASKNGQLVVRDTEALF.

This clonotype was observed many times. The chain couples TRBV10-2 to TRBJ2-3, with 13 bases identical to TRBD2. J lost 3 bases, V lost 11 bases, and 5 bases had no gene match. Germline V gene data show CDR1 as WSHSY and CDR2 as SAAADI. The CDR3 covers 14 residues. The CDR3 is CAGTSGMVTDTQYF. The DNA of the CDR3 is TGCGCCGGGACTAGCGGGATGGTTACAGATACGCAGTATTTT.

Concerning this clonotype itself: This may arise from a read error, as a much more abundant clone is one base away. The rearrangement joins TRBV6-1 to TRBJ2-4, with D perhaps matching TRBD2 (5 bases). The DNA end favors TRBJ2-1, so the J call may be wrong. This CDR3 has 13 residues. CDR1 and CDR2 (germline): MNHNS, SASEGT. This chain's CDR3 is CASNGESKNIQFF. The CDR3 DNA is TGTGCCAGCAACGGGGAGTCCAAAAACATTCAGTTCTTC.

The chain combines TRBV29-1 with TRBJ2-3, with a weak D call TRBD2 (6 bases). The CDR3 contains 13 residues. V lost 6 bases and J 6 bases, leaving 16 bases between the germline ends. The germline gives CDR1 SQVTM, CDR2 ANQGSEA. The CDR3 protein is CSVEFLASDTQYF. CDR3 DNA: TGCAGCGTGGAATTTCTAGCGTCGGATACGCAGTATTTT.

This clonotype was picked up a small number of times. The chain carries TRBV7-6 and TRBJ1-4, with D unresolved. CDR3 size: 17 residues. V lost 0 bases and J 0 bases, leaving 11 bases between the germline ends. Germline V gene data show CDR1 as SGHVS and CDR2 as FNYEAQ. CDR3 region: CASSLAIGRPTNEKLFF. The CDR3, as DNA: TGTGCCAGCAGCTTAGCGATCGGCAGGCCAACTAATGAAAAACTGTTTTTT.

This clonotype was recorded at least ten times. The chain has TRBV14 and TRBJ2-1, with 13 positions matching TRBD2. The CDR3 contains 16 residues. Per germline, CDR1 SGHDN and CDR2 FVKESK. After removal of 2 bases from V and 8 bases from J, the junction contained 6 bases not matched to a gene. Here the CDR3 reads CASSQRTSGGLDEQFF. CDR3 bases: TGTGCCAGCAGCCAACGGACTAGCGGGGGACTGGATGAGCAGTTCTTC.

The table lists this clonotype with many counts. The V call is TRBV10-3, the J call TRBJ2-7, with 7 bases matching TRBD1. V was clipped by 6 bases and J by 3 bases; unmatched bases: 5. Germline assignment: CDR1 ENHRY and CDR2 SYGVKD. CDR3 size: 13 residues. The CDR3 DNA sequence: TGTGCCATCAGCGCCGGGACAGACTACGAGCAGTACTTC. It is translated as CAISAGTDYEQYF.

As regards this clonotype: This may be a read error, as it is one base from a much larger clone. The V gene is TRBV12-5, the J gene TRBJ2-7; D might be TRBD2 (5 bases). The germline V gene has CDR1 LGHNT and CDR2 FRNRAP. Trimming stripped 1 base from V and 7 bases from J, with 8 bases between. The CDR3 contains 12 residues. As DNA, the CDR3 is TGTGCTAGTGGTTTGGGAGCGGTTGAGCAGTACTTC. This sequence encodes CASGLGAVEQYF. Full variable domain (outside the CDR3, taken from reference TRBV12-5 and TRBJ2-7): DARVTQTPRHKVTEMGQEVTMRCQPILGHNTVFWYRQTMMQGLELLAYFRNRAPLDDSGMPKDRFSAEMPDATLATLKIQPSEPRDSAVYFCASGLGAVEQYFGPGTRLTVT.

This clonotype was detected many times. V gene TRBV29-1 combines with J gene TRBJ1-1; D ambiguous. The CDR3 extends over 13 amino acids. Germline V gene lookup returns CDR1 SQVTM and CDR2 ANQGSEA. Trimming removed 1 base at V and 1 base at J, with 7 bases between. The CDR3 region has the DNA TGCAGCGTTGAAGGGCAGCCGAACACTGAAGCTTTCTTT. Its translation: CSVEGQPNTEAFF.

There are many counts of this clonotype. Here the CDR3 reads CASSSGGTSLAKNIQYF. CDR3 DNA sequence: TGTGCCAGCAGCTCGGGGGGGACTAGCCTAGCCAAAAACATTCAGTACTTC. The genes are TRBV7-9 and TRBJ2-4; 9 bases match TRBD2. The CDR3 extends over 17 amino acids. The germline gives CDR1 SEHNR, CDR2 FQNEAQ (reference sequence). V lost 4 bases to trimming and J lost 0 bases; unmatched junction nucleotides: 7.